This T cell receptor beta chain was retrieved from a study of blood T cell repertoires in COVID-19. Trimming shortened V by 0 bases and J by 4 bases, and 10 bases separated the two germline ends. Germline V gene sequence: CDR1 SGHAT, CDR2 FQNNGV. The CDR3 is 15 amino acids. In the authors' workflow: Estimated nucleated cell counts came from reference gene primer amplification. TCRdb's table, derived via immunoSEQ multiplex PCR, lists solely in-frame clones and lacks some. V, J and clone size were drawn from that table, and D and trimming were deduced from the DNA. The sample carries over 200,000 clones, 82% recorded once. Only a few counts were recorded for this clone.

Sequencing was performed on peripheral blood. This clonotype was obtained from a woman aged 40 to 50 with acute or convalescent COVID-19. The V gene is TRBV11-2, the J gene TRBJ1-5; tentatively, D is TRBD1 (6 bases). The CDR3 DNA follows: TGTGCCAGCAGCTTAGACCCCGACAGGAATCAGCCCCAGCATTTT. Its translation: CASSLDPDRNQPQHF.